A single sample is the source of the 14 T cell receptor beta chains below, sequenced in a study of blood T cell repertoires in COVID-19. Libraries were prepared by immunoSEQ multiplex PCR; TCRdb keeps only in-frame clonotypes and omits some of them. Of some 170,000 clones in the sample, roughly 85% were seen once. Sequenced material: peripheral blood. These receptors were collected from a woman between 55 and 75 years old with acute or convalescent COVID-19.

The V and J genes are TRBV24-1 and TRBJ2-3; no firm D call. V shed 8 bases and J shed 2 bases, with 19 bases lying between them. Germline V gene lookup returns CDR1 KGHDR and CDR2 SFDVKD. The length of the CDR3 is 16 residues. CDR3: CATTGHSLLYTDTQYF. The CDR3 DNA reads TGTGCCACCACAGGTCATAGTCTCCTCTACACAGATACGCAGTATTTT.

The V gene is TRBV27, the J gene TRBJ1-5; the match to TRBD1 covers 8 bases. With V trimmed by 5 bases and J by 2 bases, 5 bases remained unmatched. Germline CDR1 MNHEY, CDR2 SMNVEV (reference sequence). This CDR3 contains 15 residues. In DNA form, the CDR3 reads TGTGCCAGCAGTCCAGGGGGCGTGGGCAATCAGCCCCAGCATTTT. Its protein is CASSPGGVGNQPQHF.

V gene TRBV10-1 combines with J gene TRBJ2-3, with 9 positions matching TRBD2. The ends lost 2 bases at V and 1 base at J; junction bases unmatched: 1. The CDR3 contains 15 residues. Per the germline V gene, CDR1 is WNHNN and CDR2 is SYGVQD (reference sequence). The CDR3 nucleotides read TGCGCCAGCAGTGAGATAGCGGGAGGCACAGATACGCAGTATTTT. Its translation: CASSEIAGGTDTQYF.

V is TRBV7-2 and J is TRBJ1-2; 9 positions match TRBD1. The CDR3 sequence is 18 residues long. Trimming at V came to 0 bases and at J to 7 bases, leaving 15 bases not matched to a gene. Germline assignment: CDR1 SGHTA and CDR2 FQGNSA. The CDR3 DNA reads TGTGCCAGCAGCTTAGCCTCGGGACAGGGACTTAACCGCCCTGGCTACACCTTC. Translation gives CASSLASGQGLNRPGYTF.

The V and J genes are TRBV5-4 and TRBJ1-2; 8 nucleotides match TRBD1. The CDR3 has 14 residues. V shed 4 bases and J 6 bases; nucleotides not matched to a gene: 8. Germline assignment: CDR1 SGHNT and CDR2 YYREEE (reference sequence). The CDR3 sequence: CASSMGNRGDGYTF. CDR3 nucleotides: TGTGCCAGCAGCATGGGTAACAGGGGGGATGGCTACACCTTC.

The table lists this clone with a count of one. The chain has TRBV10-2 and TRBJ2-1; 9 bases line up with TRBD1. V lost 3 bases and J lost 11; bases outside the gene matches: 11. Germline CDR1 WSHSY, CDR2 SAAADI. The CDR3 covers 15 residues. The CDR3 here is CASSDVRDRVGKQFF. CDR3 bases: TGCGCCAGCAGTGATGTTCGGGACAGGGTGGGCAAGCAGTTCTTC.

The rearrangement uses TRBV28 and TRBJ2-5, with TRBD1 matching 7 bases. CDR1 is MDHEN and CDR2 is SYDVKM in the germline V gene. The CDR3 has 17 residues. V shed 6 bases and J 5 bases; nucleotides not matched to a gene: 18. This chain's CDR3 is CASRVLGRGQDKETQYF. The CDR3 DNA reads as TGTGCCAGCAGAGTCCTAGGAAGGGGGCAGGATAAGGAGACCCAGTACTTC.

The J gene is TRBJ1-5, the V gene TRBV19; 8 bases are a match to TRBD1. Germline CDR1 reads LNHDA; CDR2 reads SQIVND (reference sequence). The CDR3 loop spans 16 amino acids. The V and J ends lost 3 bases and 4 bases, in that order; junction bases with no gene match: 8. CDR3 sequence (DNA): TGTGCCAGTAGTATGGATACAGGGGGGGGGAATCAGCCCCAGCATTTT. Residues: CASSMDTGGGNQPQHF.

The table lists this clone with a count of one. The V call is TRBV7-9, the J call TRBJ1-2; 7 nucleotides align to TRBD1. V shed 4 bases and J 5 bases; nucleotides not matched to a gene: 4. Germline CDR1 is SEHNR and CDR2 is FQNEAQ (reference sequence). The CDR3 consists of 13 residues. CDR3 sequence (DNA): TGTGCCAGCAGCTACAGGGGTTTATATGGCTACACCTTC. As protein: CASSYRGLYGYTF.

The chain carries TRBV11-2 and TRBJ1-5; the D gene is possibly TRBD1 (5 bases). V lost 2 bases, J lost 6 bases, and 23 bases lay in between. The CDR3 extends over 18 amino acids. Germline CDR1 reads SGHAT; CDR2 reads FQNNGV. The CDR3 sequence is CASSLRFRVWGVSQPQHF. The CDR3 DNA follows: TGTGCCAGCAGCTTAAGATTTAGGGTTTGGGGCGTAAGTCAGCCCCAGCATTTT.

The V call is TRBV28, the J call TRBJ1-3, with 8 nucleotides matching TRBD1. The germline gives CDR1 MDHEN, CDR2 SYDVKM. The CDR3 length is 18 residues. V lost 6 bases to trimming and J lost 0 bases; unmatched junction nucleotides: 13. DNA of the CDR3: TGTGCCAGCAGCACCCTAGGTAGGACAGGGTCCTCTGGAAACACCATATATTTT. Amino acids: CASSTLGRTGSSGNTIYF.

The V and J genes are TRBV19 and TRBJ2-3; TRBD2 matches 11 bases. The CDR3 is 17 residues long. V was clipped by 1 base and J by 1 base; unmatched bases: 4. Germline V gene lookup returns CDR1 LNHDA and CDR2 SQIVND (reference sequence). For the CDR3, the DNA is TGTGCCAGTAGTATAGTAACTAGCGGGAGAGGCACAGATACGCAGTATTTT. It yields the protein CASSIVTSGRGTDTQYF.

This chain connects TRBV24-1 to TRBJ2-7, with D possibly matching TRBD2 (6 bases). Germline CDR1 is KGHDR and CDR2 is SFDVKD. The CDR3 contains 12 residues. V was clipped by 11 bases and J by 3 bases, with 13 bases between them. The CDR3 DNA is TGTGCCAGAAGAGGGGAGGTCTACGAGCAGTACTTC. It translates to CARRGEVYEQYF.

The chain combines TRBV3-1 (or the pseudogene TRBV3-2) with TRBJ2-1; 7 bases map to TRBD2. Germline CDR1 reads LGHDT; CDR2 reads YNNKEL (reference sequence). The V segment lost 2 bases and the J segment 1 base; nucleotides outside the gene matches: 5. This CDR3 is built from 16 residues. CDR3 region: CASSQYSAGSYNEQFF. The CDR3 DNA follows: TGTGCCAGCAGCCAATATTCAGCGGGATCCTACAATGAGCAGTTCTTC.